This T cell receptor beta chain is drawn from a study of blood T cell repertoires in COVID-19. Overall study context: The United States, Italy and Spain were the sources of the acute and convalescent COVID-19 samples. PBMCs, B-cell-depleted T cells, or T cells provided the cDNA or gDNA that made up the material.

Original data processing: Amplification of reference gene primers provided the estimated nucleated cell counts. Sequenced by immunoSEQ multiplex PCR; TCRdb stores in-frame clones only, minus some. V, J and clone size are taken as reported in that table, and D and trimming were inferred from the DNA itself. The repertoire holds 16,000 or so clones, about nine tenths seen once, with 10% to 13% in the top ten. Trimming stripped 3 bases from V and 2 bases from J, with 10 bases between. The CDR3 covers 14 residues. Germline CDR1 is LNHDA and CDR2 is SQIVND (reference sequence). The chain combines TRBV19 with TRBJ1-1; no clear D gene. Sequencing input: peripheral blood. The clonotype originates from a man aged 80 or over with acute or convalescent COVID-19. Here the CDR3 DNA reads TGTGCCAGTAGTATGGGCACACATAACACTGAAGCTTTCTTT. Residues: CASSMGTHNTEAFF.